What follows is one T cell receptor (beta chain) and its context. The CDR3 extends over 14 amino acids. V shed 4 bases and J shed 6 bases, with 13 bases lying between them. Germline values: CDR1 MGHDK, CDR2 SYGVNS. This record comes from a study of blood T cell repertoires in COVID-19. Study context: T cells, B-cell-depleted T cells, or PBMCs supplied cDNA or gDNA.

Original processing methods: Counts of nucleated cells, estimated from reference gene primer amplification, were obtained. Clones were sequenced by immunoSEQ multiplex PCR, and TCRdb holds only the in-frame ones, with some missing. The D gene and trimming were derived from the DNA, and the V and J assignments and clone size from that table. This sample has a few hundred thousand clones, with around 88% found just once. Adults between roughly 18 and 100 years of age took part from 20 to 25 US areas. The chain employs TRBV25-1 and TRBJ2-4, with a possible D match to TRBD1 (7 bases). This clonotype was sampled from a middle-aged woman with acute COVID-19. The sequenced sample consisted of PBMCs or T cells enriched from blood (not recorded which). The CDR3 DNA sequence: TGTGCCAGCAGTGTCGGAGGGGGCGGAAACATTCAGTACTTC. As protein: CASSVGGGGNIQYF. The entire variable domain, with the rest obtained from reference TRBV25-1 and TRBJ2-4, is as follows: EADIYQTPRYLVIGTGKKITLECSQTMGHDKMYWYQQDPGMELHLIHYSYGVNSTEKGDLSSESTVSRIRTEHFPLTLESARPSHTSQYLCASSVGGGGNIQYFGAGTRLSVL.